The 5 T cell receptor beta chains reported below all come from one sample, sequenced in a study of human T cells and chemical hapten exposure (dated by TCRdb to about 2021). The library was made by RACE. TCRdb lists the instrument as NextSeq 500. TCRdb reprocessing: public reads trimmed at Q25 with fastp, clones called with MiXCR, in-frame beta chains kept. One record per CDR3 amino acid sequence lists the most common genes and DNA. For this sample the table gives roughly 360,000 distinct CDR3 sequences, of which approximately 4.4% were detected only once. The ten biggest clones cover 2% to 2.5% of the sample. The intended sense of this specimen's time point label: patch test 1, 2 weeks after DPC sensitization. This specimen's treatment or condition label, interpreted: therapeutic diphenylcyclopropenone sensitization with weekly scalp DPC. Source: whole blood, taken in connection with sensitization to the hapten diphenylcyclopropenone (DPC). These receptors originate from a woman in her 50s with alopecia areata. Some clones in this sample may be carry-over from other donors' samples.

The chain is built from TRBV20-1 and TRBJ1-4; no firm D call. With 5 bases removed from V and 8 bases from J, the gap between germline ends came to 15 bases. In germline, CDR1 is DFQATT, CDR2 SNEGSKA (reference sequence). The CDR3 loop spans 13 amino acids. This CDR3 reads CSAANPPGEKLFF. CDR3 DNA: TGCAGTGCTGCGAACCCCCCCGGGGAAAAACTGTTTTTT.

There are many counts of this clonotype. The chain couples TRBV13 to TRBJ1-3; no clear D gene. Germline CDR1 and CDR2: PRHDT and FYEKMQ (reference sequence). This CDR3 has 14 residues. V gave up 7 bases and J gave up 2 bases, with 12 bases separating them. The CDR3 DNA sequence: TGTGCCAGCAAGGACGGAATCGCTGGAAACACCATATATTTT. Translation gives CASKDGIAGNTIYF.

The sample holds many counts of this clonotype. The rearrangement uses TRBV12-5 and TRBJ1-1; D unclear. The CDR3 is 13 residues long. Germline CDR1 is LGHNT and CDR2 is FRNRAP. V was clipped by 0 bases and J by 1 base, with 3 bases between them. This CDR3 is CASGLVKNTEAFF. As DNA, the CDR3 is TGTGCTAGTGGTTTGGTAAAGAACACTGAAGCTTTCTTT.

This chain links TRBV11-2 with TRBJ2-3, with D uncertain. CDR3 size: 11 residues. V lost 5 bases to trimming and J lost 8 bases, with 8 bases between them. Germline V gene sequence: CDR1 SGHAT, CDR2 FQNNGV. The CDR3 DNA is TGTGCCAGCAGCACCCACCGTACGCAGTATTTT. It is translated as CASSTHRTQYF.

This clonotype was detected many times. The CDR3 protein is CASSPSWGDGYTF. The CDR3 DNA sequence: TGTGCCAGCAGTCCCTCCTGGGGTGATGGCTACACCTTC. This sequence joins TRBV25-1 and TRBJ1-2, with unresolved D. Germline CDR1 MGHDK, CDR2 SYGVNS. The CDR3 consists of 13 residues. Trimming removed 5 bases at V and 6 bases at J, with 13 bases between.